These 21 T cell receptor beta chains share one sample of origin, sequenced in a study of T cell responses to AZD1222 COVID-19 vaccine. TCRdb's table, derived via immunoSEQ multiplex PCR, lists solely in-frame clones and lacks some. The table records 90,000 to 120,000 clones, around 89% of them present only once. The starting material was peripheral blood, obtained on day 0 of AZD1222 vaccination. The origin of the receptors is an adult in good health.

The V gene is TRBV27, the J gene TRBJ2-7; D is perhaps TRBD1 (6 bases). Germline CDR1 MNHEY, CDR2 SMNVEV (reference sequence). The length of the CDR3 is 15 residues. The ends were cut back, 6 bases at V and 7 bases at J, with 22 bases in the middle. The CDR3 here is CASSLLDAPRGEQYF. The CDR3 region has the DNA TGTGCCAGCAGCCTCCTGGACGCTCCTAGGGGGGAGCAGTACTTC.

This clone was picked up a small number of times. The chain combines TRBV4-1 with TRBJ1-3; perhaps TRBD1 as D (5 bases). Deletions cut 1 base from V and 0 bases from J, with 16 bases between. This CDR3 is built from 18 residues. Germline CDR1 is MGHRA and CDR2 is YSYEKL. The CDR3 protein is CASSQGILRARSGNTIYF. In nucleotides, the CDR3 is TGCGCCAGCAGCCAAGGAATTCTCAGGGCCCGCTCTGGAAACACCATATATTTT.

The rearrangement uses TRBV9 and TRBJ1-4, with D possibly TRBD1 on 5 matching bases. Germline V gene lookup returns CDR1 SGDLS and CDR2 YYNGEE. The V end was cut by 0 bases, the J end by 11 bases, with 11 bases between. The CDR3 has 13 residues. The CDR3 sequence is CASSVDPGGKLFF. DNA for the CDR3: TGTGCCAGCAGCGTAGACCCCGGGGGGAAACTGTTTTTT. The full variable domain, rest sourced from reference TRBV9 and TRBJ1-4, is DSGVTQTPKHLITATGQRVTLRCSPRSGDLSVYWYQQSLDQGLQFLIQYYNGEERAKGNILERFSAQQFPDLHSELNLSSLELGDSALYFCASSVDPGGKLFFGSGTQLSVL.

This clone occurred once. The V and J genes are TRBV10-3 and TRBJ1-5; TRBD1 agrees at 9 bases. V was pared by 6 bases and J by 6 bases, with 6 bases of the junction left unmatched. The CDR3 totals 14 residues. The germline CDR1 and CDR2 sequences are ENHRY and SYGVKD. CDR3 DNA sequence: TGTGCCATCAGCAAACAGGGGGCTAGTCAGCCCCAGCATTTT. Its protein is CAISKQGASQPQHF.

This clone was seen a handful of times. The chain has TRBV4-2 and TRBJ1-3; D perhaps matches TRBD1 (5 bases). Germline V CDR1 and CDR2: LGHNA, YNFKEQ. Trimming shortened V by 1 base and J by 0 bases, and 13 bases separated the two germline ends. This CDR3 has 17 residues. The CDR3 DNA reads TGTGCCAGCAGCCAAGCTCAGGGCCCAAGCTCTGGAAACACCATATATTTT. It specifies CASSQAQGPSSGNTIYF.

This chain's CDR3 is CASSILYGTPTGELFF. DNA for the CDR3: TGTGCCAGCAGTATACTATACGGGACACCGACCGGGGAGCTGTTTTTT. The chain joins TRBV28 to TRBJ2-2, with D tentatively TRBD1 (6 bases). Trimming removed 5 bases at V and 5 bases at J, with 18 bases between. The CDR3 is 16 amino acids. Germline-derived CDR1 and CDR2 are MDHEN and SYDVKM.

The chain combines TRBV24-1 with TRBJ1-4, with a tentative D call TRBD1 (6 bases). The germline CDR1 and CDR2 sequences are KGHDR and SFDVKD. V lost 5 bases and J 7 bases, leaving 25 bases between the germline ends. The CDR3 runs to 18 residues. This chain's CDR3 is CATSVGSGTPTGGEKLFF. CDR3 coding DNA: TGTGCCACCAGTGTCGGATCCGGGACACCTACGGGCGGTGAAAAACTGTTTTTT.

This clone has a single count. The genes are TRBV7-2 and TRBJ2-1; D might be TRBD1 (6 bases). CDR3 size: 15 residues. Germline CDR1 reads SGHTA; CDR2 reads FQGNSA. The V end was cut by 4 bases, the J end by 1 base, with 11 bases between. CDR3: CASSSGQVSYNEQFF. CDR3 in DNA: TGTGCCAGCAGCTCGGGACAAGTTTCCTACAATGAGCAGTTCTTC.

The chain couples TRBV28 to TRBJ1-2; D is unclear. This CDR3 spans 15 amino acids. CDR1 and CDR2 (germline): MDHEN, SYDVKM. Trimming left V 1 base short and J 4 bases short, with 13 bases between. The CDR3 DNA reads TGTGCCAGCAGTTTATCGGGCGGCTCTGCCTATGGCTACACCTTC. Translation gives CASSLSGGSAYGYTF.

The chain links TRBV5-8 to TRBJ2-7, with TRBD2 matching 7 bases. Germline CDR1 reads SGHTS; CDR2 reads YDEGEE. V dropped 3 bases and J dropped 2; count of bases not matched to a gene: 8. CDR3 length: 15 residues. This chain's CDR3 is CASSSRGRGPYEQYF. CDR3 nucleotide sequence: TGTGCCAGCAGCTCCAGAGGGAGGGGCCCCTACGAGCAGTACTTC.

The V gene is TRBV30, the J gene TRBJ1-1; D is unclear. The germline gives CDR1 GTSNPN, CDR2 SVGIG (reference sequence). Trimming stripped 3 bases from V and 1 base from J, with 18 bases between. This CDR3 has 16 residues. The CDR3 loop reads CAWSPWGSMGNTEAFF. In DNA, the CDR3 is TGTGCCTGGAGCCCCTGGGGATCCATGGGGAACACTGAAGCTTTCTTT.

Only a few counts were recorded for this clone. This chain uses TRBV18 with TRBJ2-3, with D possibly TRBD2 on 5 matching bases. The germline V gene encodes CDR1 KGHSH and CDR2 LQKENI. The CDR3 is made up of 14 amino acids. V dropped 3 bases and J dropped 4 bases, with 11 bases sitting between them. DNA of the CDR3: TGTGCCAGCTCACCTCCGGGAAGCCCAGATACGCAGTATTTT. It encodes CASSPPGSPDTQYF. Full variable domain (missing parts from reference TRBV18 and TRBJ2-3): NAGVMQNPRHLVRRRGQEARLRCSPMKGHSHVYWYRQLPEEGLKFMVYLQKENIIDESGMPKERFSAEFPKEGPSILRIQQVVRGDSAAYFCASSPPGSPDTQYFGPGTRLTVL.

CDR3 nucleotide sequence: TGTGCCAGCAGTTTTATTTCAGGGGCCCTGAACACTGAAGCTTTCTTT. It is translated as CASSFISGALNTEAFF. This sequence joins TRBV27 and TRBJ1-1, with D possibly being TRBD1 (6 bases). CDR1 and CDR2 (germline): MNHEY, SMNVEV (reference sequence). The CDR3 spans 16 residues. Between the trimmed V and J ends, which lost 3 bases and 0 bases, there was a span of 14 bases.

V gene TRBV5-4 combines with J gene TRBJ2-7; 10 bases map to TRBD1. Trimming took 0 bases from V and 6 from J; bases not matched to a gene: 6. Germline V lookup: CDR1 SGHNT, CDR2 YYREEE (reference sequence). This CDR3 is built from 15 residues. The CDR3 reads CASSLGGTGESEQYF. CDR3 coding DNA: TGTGCCAGCAGCTTGGGGGGGACAGGGGAATCCGAGCAGTACTTC.

V gene TRBV30 combines with J gene TRBJ2-1; tentatively, D is TRBD2 (7 bases). CDR1 and CDR2 from the germline V gene are GTSNPN and SVGIG (reference sequence). This CDR3 comprises 14 residues. The germline V and J ends were trimmed by 2 bases and 9 bases, with 17 bases remaining between them. CDR3 in amino acids: CAWSLGGGAREQFF. CDR3 coding DNA: TGTGCCTGGAGTCTGGGCGGGGGCGCGCGTGAGCAGTTCTTC.

Written as DNA, the CDR3 is TGTGCCAGCAGTTACCTGGGGACAGGGACTCACGAGCAGTACTTC. Protein: CASSYLGTGTHEQYF. The rearrangement joins TRBV6-5 to TRBJ2-7, with TRBD1 matching 9 bases. The CDR3 runs 15 residues. The germline CDR1 and CDR2 sequences are MNHEY and SVGAGI. Trimming took 2 bases from V and 5 from J; bases not matched to a gene: 7.

The chain uses TRBV18 and TRBJ2-5; the match to TRBD1 covers 7 bases. The CDR3 is made up of 14 amino acids. Germline CDR1 reads KGHSH; CDR2 reads LQKENI. Trimming at V came to 3 bases and at J to 2 bases, leaving 3 bases not matched to a gene. The CDR3 DNA is TGTGCCAGCTCACCGGGACAGCCACAAGAGACCCAGTACTTC. Translated: CASSPGQPQETQYF.

The V and J genes are TRBV6-5 and TRBJ1-1; maybe TRBD1 (5 bases). The germline CDR1 and CDR2 sequences are MNHEY and SVGAGI. Between the trimmed V and J ends, which lost 6 bases and 2 bases, there was a span of 13 bases. This CDR3 is 14 amino acids long. CDR3 region: CASRRDGVNTEAFF. The CDR3 DNA is TGTGCCAGCAGGCGGGACGGGGTCAACACTGAAGCTTTCTTT.

The gene calls are TRBV18 and TRBJ1-1, with TRBD1 as a possible D gene (5 bases). CDR3 size: 14 residues. V was trimmed by 3 bases and J by 4 bases, leaving 12 bases between them. Germline V gene data show CDR1 as KGHSH and CDR2 as LQKENI. The CDR3 nucleotides are TGTGCCAGCTCACCCCGGGGGACGGGCACTGAAGCTTTCTTT. Its protein is CASSPRGTGTEAFF.

The chain carries TRBV18 and TRBJ2-2, with a weak D call TRBD2 (6 bases). CDR1 and CDR2 from the germline V gene are KGHSH and LQKENI. Trimming stripped 0 bases from V and 1 base from J, with 15 bases between. The CDR3 loop spans 18 amino acids. The CDR3 loop is CASSPPGRGTLNTGELFF. The CDR3 nucleotides read TGTGCCAGCTCACCACCGGGAAGAGGGACTTTGAACACCGGGGAGCTGTTTTTT.

The V gene is TRBV29-1, the J gene TRBJ2-3; 7 bases are shared with TRBD2. With V trimmed by 5 bases and J by 4 bases, 9 bases remained unmatched. CDR1 and CDR2 from the germline V gene are SQVTM and ANQGSEA. The CDR3 is made up of 14 amino acids. The CDR3 bases are TGCAGCGTTATCGGCCGTCGGGGGGCAGATACGCAGTATTTT. It encodes CSVIGRRGADTQYF.